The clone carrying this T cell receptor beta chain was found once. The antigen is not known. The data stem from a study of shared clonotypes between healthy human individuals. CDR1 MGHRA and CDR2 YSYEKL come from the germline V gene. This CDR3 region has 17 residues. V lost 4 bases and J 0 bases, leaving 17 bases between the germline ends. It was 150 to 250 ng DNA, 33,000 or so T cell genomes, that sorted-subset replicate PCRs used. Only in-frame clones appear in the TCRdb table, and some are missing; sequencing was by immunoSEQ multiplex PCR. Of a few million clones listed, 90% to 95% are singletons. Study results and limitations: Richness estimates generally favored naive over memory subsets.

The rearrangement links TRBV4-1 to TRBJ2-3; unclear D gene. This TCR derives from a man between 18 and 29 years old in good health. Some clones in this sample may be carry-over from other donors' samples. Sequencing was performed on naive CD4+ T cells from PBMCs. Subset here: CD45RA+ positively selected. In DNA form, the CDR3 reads TGCGCCAGCAGCCTAAACGAGGACGGGCCTAGCACAGATACGCAGTATTTT. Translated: CASSLNEDGPSTDTQYF.